Sequencing of this T cell receptor (beta chain) was carried out in a study of OX40 agonist ivuxolimab in advanced cancers. With respect to the entire study: Ivuxolimab was an agonistic, fully human IgG2 monoclonal antibody directed against OX40 (CD134), a costimulatory receptor. Peripheral TCRbeta sequencing was intended to test whether TCR sequence diversity was altered and clonal T-cell expansion was caused by ivuxolimab. In the dose-escalation cohort, around 80% of patients were male, and the mean age was approximately 60 years with a range of roughly 20 to 85. The monotherapy dose-escalation portion (N ≈ 57 patients) of the phase I ivuxolimab trial is reported in the paper. Intravenous ivuxolimab was administered to patients every 2 weeks at six dose levels: 0.01, 0.1, 0.3, 1.5, 3 and 10 mg/kg. Of the approximately 50 dose-escalation patients, hepatocellular carcinoma was present in roughly 19, melanoma in around 15, renal cell carcinoma in 9 and head and neck cancer in 9. Partial responses were achieved by three dose-escalation patients, of whom one had hepatocellular carcinoma and two had cutaneous melanoma. Prior anti-PD-1, anti-PD-L1 or anti-CTLA-4 therapy was permitted, and roughly two fifths of dose-escalation patients had received checkpoint inhibitors. The paper as a whole reports these results and caveats: In the 0.1-3.0 mg/kg groups, partial responders were among the patients with the lowest normalized peripheral clonal expansion, particularly in CD8+ T cells. The antigen specificity of the peripheral T cells that underwent clonal expansion was not determined. Low levels of normalized T-cell clonal expansion were also seen in some nonresponding patients. After ivuxolimab, expanded clones were on average more numerous among CD8+ T cells than among CD4+ T cells. At doses of 0.1 to 3.0 mg/kg, clonal expansion of both CD4+ and CD8+ blood T cells was observed from baseline to week 6.

A remark on this clone: No cognate antigen has been identified for it. Base qualities are not recorded, but no much larger clone differs from it by a single base.

Trimming removed 0 bases from V and 6 bases from J, leaving 13 bases between the germline ends. In the germline V gene, CDR1 corresponds to SGHRS and CDR2 to YFSETQ. The CDR3 measures 14 amino acids from cysteine to phenylalanine. Just the 42-base CDR3 DNA is kept, in frame starting at base 1. For sequencing of the TCRbeta CDR3 region, genomic DNA was extracted from the sorted cells. The immunoSEQ Assay was used to sequence the TCRbeta CDR3 regions. Here the immuneACCESS table is served through TCRdb, limited to in-frame sequences with V and J called. Missing clones are a known gap in these copies; in checked studies unresolved V genes cover under half, and the rest lacks a known reason. The sample records about 150,000 clones, approximately 90% of which are singletons. Jointly, the top ten make up approximately 0.99% of the sample. The trial excluded patients who had a history of autoimmune disease or were on systemic immunosuppression. Peripheral blood for TCR sequencing was collected from all dose cohorts at baseline, on cycle 4 day 1, and on cycle 7 day 1. Samples came from an open-label, multicenter, first-in-human phase I dose-escalation trial of ivuxolimab. The trial enrolled adults with locally advanced or metastatic head and neck squamous cell, hepatocellular, melanoma or renal cell carcinoma. Before TCR sequencing, CD4+ T cells and CD8+ T cells from peripheral blood were sorted into separate populations.

The sequenced sample was CD4+ or CD8+ T cells sorted from blood, obtained in a trial of the OX40 agonist ivuxolimab. The sequence joins TRBV5-1 to TRBJ2-7, and the D gene may be TRBD1, 5 bases matching. The clonotype comes from an adult with an advanced solid tumor such as melanoma, head and neck, liver or kidney cancer. The CDR3 region: CASSLGGPSGEQYF. The DNA sequence is given as TGCGCCAGCAGCTTGGGGGGCCCATCTGGCGAGCAGTACTTC.